This T cell receptor (beta chain) originates from a study of CD4+ T cells in melanoma (dated by TCRdb to the early 2020s). For the wider study: Neoantigen-specific CD4+ T cells in human melanoma were what the study investigated. What the study reported, not specific to this receptor: According to the report, neoantigen-specific CD4+ T cells in melanoma displayed diverse differentiation states. Neoantigen-specific CD4+ T cells were reported to be correlated with the function of CD8+ T cells, macrophages and B cells.

Library generation was performed with the immunoSEQ multiplex PCR assay. TCRdb limited this immuneACCESS table to in-frame rearrangements with V and J called. A share of clones is missing; checked studies link under half to unresolved V genes, and the rest is unexplained. The sample contains over 15,000 clones, approximately 83% of them found a single time. The ten largest make up roughly 4.9% of the sample. A word on this clone: Its antigen is currently not known. No much larger clone exists at a distance of one base, and base qualities are not known.

V ends up 4 bases short and J 3 bases short, with an unmatched junction base count of 6. From a lookup of the germline V gene, CDR1 and CDR2 are SGHRS and YFSETQ. There are 15 amino acids in the CDR3, from cysteine to phenylalanine inclusive. Only CDR3 DNA is held: 45 bases, read in frame from base 1. The donors were melanoma patients. The V gene is TRBV5-1 and the J gene is TRBJ2-7, and 11 junction bases match TRBD2. The material sequenced was cells from a culture (not recorded whether cultured in vitro). The receptor comes from a human donor with melanoma. The CDR3 reads as follows: CASSPGTSGYYEQYF. The DNA sequence is TGCGCCAGCAGCCCGGGGACTAGCGGCTACTACGAGCAGTACTTC.